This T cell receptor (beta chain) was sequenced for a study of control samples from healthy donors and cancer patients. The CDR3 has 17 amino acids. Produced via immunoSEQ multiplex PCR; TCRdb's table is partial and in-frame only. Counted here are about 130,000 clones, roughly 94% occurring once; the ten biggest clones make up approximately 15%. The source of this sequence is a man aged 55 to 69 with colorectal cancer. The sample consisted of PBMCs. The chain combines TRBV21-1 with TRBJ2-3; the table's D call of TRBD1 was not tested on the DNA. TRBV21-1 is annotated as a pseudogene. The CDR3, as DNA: TGTGCCAGCAGCAAAGGGATGGACAGGGGAAGCACAGATACGCAGTATTTT. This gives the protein CASSKGMDRGSTDTQYF.